Below, 26 T cell receptor beta chains from the same sample are listed, as sequenced in a study of cytomegalovirus exposure and HLA in healthy donors. The method was immunoSEQ multiplex PCR; TCRdb's version includes in-frame clones alone and lacks a portion of them. The sample lists 150,000 to 200,000 clones; 85% were seen once. Input material: PBMCs. Receptors were obtained from a man aged 18 to 35 in good health and CMV-seropositive.

The chain is built from TRBV30 and TRBJ2-7, with D unclear. CDR3 size: 11 residues. V was pared by 3 bases and J by 2 bases, with 5 bases between. Germline CDR1 is GTSNPN and CDR2 is SVGIG (reference sequence). CDR3 nucleotides: TGTGCCTGGAGCTCCCCCTACGAGCAGTACTTC. This sequence encodes CAWSSPYEQYF.

This clone was detected only once. This chain links TRBV4-1 with TRBJ2-3, with D possibly matching TRBD1 (6 bases). Trimming left V 1 base short and J 4 bases short, with 12 bases between. CDR3 length: 15 amino acids. The V gene's germline CDR1 is MGHRA and CDR2 YSYEKL. The CDR3 sequence is CASSQASRTADTQYF. The CDR3 DNA is TGCGCCAGCAGCCAAGCTTCGAGGACAGCAGATACGCAGTATTTT.

The CDR3 sequence: CASSFRAPIYGYTF. CDR3 in DNA: TGTGCCAGCAGCTTTAGAGCCCCTATCTATGGCTACACCTTC. This rearrangement joins TRBV5-8 to TRBJ1-2, with D uncertain. This CDR3 is 14 amino acids long. The V gene lost 2 bases and the J gene lost 4 bases, with 12 bases spanning the gap. From germline, CDR1 is SGHTS and CDR2 YDEGEE. The complete variable domain, with remaining parts taken from reference TRBV5-8 and TRBJ1-2, reads EAGVTQSPTHLIKTRGQQATLRCSPISGHTSVYWYQQALGLGLQFLLWYDEGEERNRGNFPPRFSGRQFPNYSSELNVNALELEDSALYLCASSFRAPIYGYTFGSGTRLTVV.

This clone was counted a single time. This sequence joins TRBV7-3 and TRBJ2-1; 8 bases map to TRBD2. CDR1 is SGHTA, CDR2 FQGTGA, per germline. With 2 bases clipped from V and 8 bases from J, the junction kept 5 bases outside the gene matches. The CDR3 runs to 14 residues. CDR3 residues: CASSLGGLGYEQFF. As DNA, the CDR3 is TGTGCCAGCAGCTTAGGGGGACTAGGCTATGAGCAGTTCTTC.

The chain combines TRBV19 with TRBJ2-3, with D tentatively TRBD1 (6 bases). Trimming removed 7 bases at V and 1 base at J, with 12 bases between. CDR1 LNHDA and CDR2 SQIVND come from the germline V gene (reference sequence). The length of the CDR3 is 14 residues. CDR3 sequence: CASNVAGGTDTQYF. The CDR3, as DNA: TGTGCCAGTAACGTGGCAGGGGGCACAGATACGCAGTATTTT.

This chain links TRBV11-3 with TRBJ1-4; D is unclear. Per the germline V gene, CDR1 is SGHNT and CDR2 is YENEEA. V was pared by 4 bases and J by 5 bases, with 5 bases between. CDR3 size: 12 residues. As DNA, the CDR3 is TGTGCCAGCAGCTCCCCGAATGAAAAACTGTTTTTT. Encoded protein: CASSSPNEKLFF.

The chain joins TRBV2 to TRBJ1-1, with 7 bases lining up with TRBD1. This CDR3 is built from 15 residues. Per the germline V gene, CDR1 is SNHLY and CDR2 is FYNNEI. J gave up 4 bases and V 3 bases, and 8 bases lay outside the gene matches. The CDR3 here is CASSDALSGGTEAFF. The DNA of the CDR3 is TGTGCCAGCAGTGATGCCCTTTCAGGGGGCACTGAAGCTTTCTTT.

The chain combines TRBV5-1 with TRBJ2-5; TRBD1 matches at 8 bases. This CDR3 has 15 amino acids. Trimming at V came to 0 bases and at J to 2 bases, leaving 3 bases not matched to a gene. Germline V gene lookup returns CDR1 SGHRS and CDR2 YFSETQ. CDR3 residues: CASSLAGQGQETQYF. CDR3 nucleotides: TGCGCCAGCAGCTTGGCCGGACAGGGTCAAGAGACCCAGTACTTC.

The V gene is TRBV6-6, the J gene TRBJ2-7; D might be TRBD1 (6 bases). This CDR3 is built from 12 residues. The germline V gene encodes CDR1 MNHNY and CDR2 SVGAGI (reference sequence). Trimming took 8 bases from V and 4 from J, leaving 12 bases between them. This CDR3 is CASGIGGYEQYF. In DNA, the CDR3 is TGTGCCAGCGGAATAGGGGGATACGAGCAGTACTTC.

J is TRBJ1-2 and V is TRBV11-3; D is unresolved. This CDR3 is built from 13 residues. Trimming stripped 5 bases from V and 4 bases from J, with 11 bases between. Germline V gene sequence: CDR1 SGHNT, CDR2 YENEEA. The CDR3 loop reads CASSARDSYGYTF. The CDR3 nucleotides read TGTGCCAGCAGCGCCCGGGATAGCTATGGCTACACCTTC.

The chain links TRBV6-6 to TRBJ1-1; 7 bases line up with TRBD1. The CDR3 is made up of 15 amino acids. With 1 base clipped from V and 8 bases from J, the junction kept 10 bases outside the gene matches. The V gene's germline CDR1 is MNHNY and CDR2 SVGAGI (reference sequence). CDR3 nucleotide sequence: TGTGCCAGCAGTTACTGGAGGGGGCAGGAGATAGAAGCTTTCTTT. Translated, it gives CASSYWRGQEIEAFF.

This chain joins TRBV5-1 and TRBJ1-1; 8 nucleotides agree with TRBD1. CDR1 and CDR2 from the germline V gene are SGHRS and YFSETQ. This CDR3 has 15 residues. The V segment lost 0 bases and the J segment 7 bases; nucleotides outside the gene matches: 8. DNA for the CDR3: TGCGCCAGCAGCTTGGACCCACAGGGGGTTAATGAAGCTTTCTTT. As protein: CASSLDPQGVNEAFF.

The chain uses TRBV10-3 and TRBJ2-2; TRBD2 aligns across 10 bases. The germline V gene has CDR1 ENHRY and CDR2 SYGVKD. The CDR3 runs 16 residues. After removal of 6 bases from V and 1 base from J, the junction contained 5 bases not matched to a gene. For the CDR3, the DNA is TGTGCCATCAGCTCGGGACTAGCGTTGAACACCGGGGAGCTGTTTTTT. It codes for CAISSGLALNTGELFF.

The chain has TRBV4-1 and TRBJ1-2; the D gene is possibly TRBD1 (6 bases). V lost 5 bases to trimming and J lost 1 base, with 11 bases between them. The CDR3 sequence is 14 residues long. Germline CDR1 and CDR2: MGHRA and YSYEKL. The CDR3 nucleotides are TGCGCCAGCAGCTCTGTCAGGGGTAACTATGGCTACACCTTC. Amino acid sequence: CASSSVRGNYGYTF.

The V call is TRBV21-1, the J call TRBJ1-2. TRBV21-1 is termed a pseudogene. The CDR3 covers 13 residues. As DNA, the CDR3 is TGTGCCAGCAGCCTCTCCGGTGCTTATGGCTACACCTTC. This gives the protein CASSLSGAYGYTF.

The chain has TRBV5-1 and TRBJ1-5; D ambiguous. Trimming took off 0 bases at V and 6 bases at J, with 7 bases between the two ends. Germline V gives CDR1 SGHRS, CDR2 YFSETQ. The CDR3 spans 13 residues. CDR3 residues: CASSLDGSQPQHF. For the CDR3, the DNA is TGCGCCAGCAGCTTGGACGGGTCTCAGCCCCAGCATTTT.

The rearrangement joins TRBV7-9 to TRBJ2-5; perhaps TRBD1 as D (6 bases). Germline-derived CDR1 and CDR2 are SEHNR and FQNEAQ (reference sequence). The CDR3 is made up of 14 amino acids. V was cut by 1 base and J by 5 bases, with 11 bases left in between. The CDR3 spells CASSLGGLGETQYF. In DNA form, the CDR3 reads TGTGCCAGCAGCTTAGGGGGGCTTGGGGAGACCCAGTACTTC.

This clone showed up just a few times. The chain carries TRBV9 and TRBJ1-2; D might be TRBD1 (5 bases). From germline, CDR1 is SGDLS and CDR2 YYNGEE. Deletions cut 4 bases from V and 4 bases from J, with 23 bases between. CDR3 length equals 17 residues. The CDR3 protein is CASSTPQGGGDGYGYTF. Here the CDR3 DNA reads TGTGCCAGCAGCACCCCTCAAGGTGGGGGGGATGGCTATGGCTACACCTTC.

The sample holds one count of this clone. This chain uses TRBV5-1 with TRBJ1-5; the match to TRBD1 covers 8 bases. The CDR3 runs to 14 residues. V lost 4 bases, J lost 7 bases, and 7 bases stayed unmatched. CDR1 SGHRS and CDR2 YFSETQ come from the germline V gene. CDR3 nucleotides: TGCGCCAGCAGCCCCGACAGGGGAGGCCAGCCCCAGCATTTT. It yields the protein CASSPDRGGQPQHF.

The rearrangement links TRBV28 to TRBJ1-2, with D tentatively TRBD1 (5 bases). This CDR3 is built from 13 residues. Trimming removed 3 bases at V and 4 bases at J, with 9 bases between. Looked up from germline, CDR1 is MDHEN and CDR2 is SYDVKM. The CDR3 DNA sequence: TGTGCCAGCAGTTTCCGACAGCTCTATGGCTACACCTTC. This sequence encodes CASSFRQLYGYTF.

The chain recombines TRBV27 with TRBJ1-2; tentatively, D is TRBD1 (5 bases). The CDR3 sequence is 14 residues long. With 2 bases removed from V and 4 bases from J, the gap between germline ends came to 11 bases. From germline, CDR1 is MNHEY and CDR2 SMNVEV (reference sequence). CDR3 sequence (DNA): TGTGCCAGCAGTTTAAGGGGTTTGGGCTATGGCTACACCTTC. The encoded protein is CASSLRGLGYGYTF.

This chain connects TRBV9 to TRBJ1-2; D is ambiguous. Germline V gives CDR1 SGDLS, CDR2 YYNGEE. V was shortened by 0 bases and J by 8 bases, with 5 bases between the two germline ends. The CDR3 covers 11 residues. The CDR3 region is CASSVVRGYTF. The CDR3 DNA reads TGTGCCAGCAGCGTAGTGAGAGGCTACACCTTC.

This clone was observed once. The chain joins TRBV29-1 to TRBJ2-1; 7 bases line up with TRBD2. Germline CDR1 is SQVTM and CDR2 is ANQGSEA. The ends lost 4 bases at V and 2 bases at J; junction bases unmatched: 8. The CDR3 loop spans 15 amino acids. In DNA form, the CDR3 reads TGCAGCGTTGGTCGTGCGGGAGATGCCTACAATGAGCAGTTCTTC. Translated, it gives CSVGRAGDAYNEQFF.

The CDR3, as DNA: TGTGCCAGCAGGCTTCGGGAGTACTACGAGCAGTACTTC. Its protein product is CASRLREYYEQYF. This sequence joins TRBV27 and TRBJ2-7; TRBD2 might be the D (6 bases). V gave up 6 bases and J gave up 3 bases, with 12 bases separating them. The CDR3 is made up of 13 amino acids. The germline CDR1 and CDR2 sequences are MNHEY and SMNVEV (reference sequence).

This rearrangement joins TRBV4-2 to TRBJ2-3; 7 bases align to TRBD2. Germline V lookup: CDR1 LGHNA, CDR2 YNFKEQ. This CDR3 contains 14 residues. Trimming removed 1 base from V and 6 bases from J; junction bases left unmatched: 4. The CDR3 here is CASSQGVGGDTQYF. Written as DNA, the CDR3 is TGTGCCAGCAGCCAAGGGGTCGGGGGGGATACGCAGTATTTT.

This clone was counted between two and nine times. This CDR3 is CASSETGHPSTEAFF. In DNA form, the CDR3 reads TGTGCCAGCAGTGAGACAGGGCATCCGAGCACTGAAGCTTTCTTT. The chain uses TRBV28 and TRBJ1-1; 7 bases align to TRBD1. The germline V gene has CDR1 MDHEN and CDR2 SYDVKM. This CDR3 contains 15 residues. The J segment lost 4 bases and the V segment lost 5 bases, leaving 10 bases of the junction unmatched.